This T cell receptor (beta chain) appears in the sequencing data of a study of shared clonotypes between healthy human individuals. About the study: Ranging from 18 to 49 in age, donors were two women and a few men.

Terminally differentiated effector memory CD45RA+ cells were left out of the naive CD8 fraction, which was CD45RO-negative and positively selected for CCR7. Caucasian adults living in Nashville, Tennessee, provided all samples. Trimming cost V 2 bases and J 5 bases; bases outside gene matches: 0. The length of the CDR3 is 12 residues. Germline loops: CDR1 SQVTM, CDR2 ANQGSEA. Method: immunoSEQ multiplex PCR; TCRdb's copy keeps in-frame clones and lacks some. The sample consists of around 640,000 clones, approximately 96% of them appearing once. The sequence was collected from a woman in her twenties or thirties in good health. The material sequenced was naive CD8+ T cells sorted from blood. V is TRBV29-1 and J is TRBJ2-1; 7 bases match TRBD2. Here the CDR3 reads CSVELADNEQFF. CDR3 DNA sequence: TGCAGCGTTGAACTAGCGGACAATGAGCAGTTCTTC.